The clone carrying this T cell receptor (beta chain) was counted between two and nine times. The antigen is undetermined. This entry is derived from a study of blood T cells in healthy people across ages. Broader study findings: TCR beta diversity per million T cells fell roughly linearly with age. Naive CD4+ cell counts and diversity both ran higher in long-lived than in aged donors.

Combining a sample-barcoded 5' primer with a J-beta primer mix, a second PCR ran for about 6 to 11 cycles. A template-switch adaptor containing 12 random nucleotides labeled each cDNA molecule. TCRdb passed the 5' RACE reads through MiXCR, listing each CDR3 protein once. This table holds 1.5 million to 2 million distinct CDR3 sequences, about 49% found once. The V end was cut by 1 base, the J end by 5 bases, with 12 bases between. Germline lookup yields CDR1 SGHTA and CDR2 FQGNSA. This CDR3 is 15 amino acids long. The chain couples TRBV7-2 to TRBJ2-1, with a tentative D call TRBD2 (5 bases). Sequenced sample: blood. The receptor was isolated from a woman aged 40 to 49 in good health. The CDR3 spells CASSLGGVGDNEQFF. The CDR3 region has the DNA TGTGCCAGCAGCTTAGGGGGAGTTGGGGACAATGAGCAGTTCTTC.